The T cell receptor (beta chain) described here comes from a study of T cell repertoires in aging, cancer and after chemotherapy. TRB rearrangements spanning V, D and J were amplified using mixed TRB-A/B primers. Using its own MiXCR run on the multiplex PCR reads, TCRdb lists one record per CDR3 protein. The sample lists some 8,500 distinct CDR3 sequences, about 40% occurring once. Amplification of TCR beta used genomic DNA extracted from peripheral blood. The sequencing sample was made of blood. The receptor was derived from a human donor with a solid tumor.

CDR3: CASSWQGRGSGNTIYF. CDR3 DNA sequence: TGTGCCAGCAGCTGGCAGGGACGAGGCTCTGGAAACACCATATATTTT. This chain joins TRBV11-3 and TRBJ1-3, with a weak D call TRBD1 (5 bases). Deletions cut 4 bases from V and 0 bases from J, with 13 bases between. CDR1 SGHNT and CDR2 YENEEA come from the germline V gene. The CDR3 has 16 amino acids.